This is a list of T cell receptor beta chains from one sample in a study of T-cell memory formation after mild COVID-19. TCRdb re-analysed the 5' RACE reads in MiXCR, keeping a single row per CDR3 protein. The table has 300,000 to 400,000 distinct CDR3 sequences, approximately 15% seen once; the top ten hold 20% to 25%. The sample consisted of PBMCs or a T cell subset sorted from them (not recorded which). The receptors originated from a man between 18 and 29 years old who had mild COVID-19 (a few samples of this study predate the infection). Cell type and time point are not known. The CDR3 runs from the conserved cysteine through the conserved F or W. D genes are given only for firm matches. Size is omitted from some rows. Given values are once, few, many or a class for expanded clones.

CDR3 length | clone size | J gene | V gene | D gene | CDR3 DNA | CDR3 protein
16 | few | TRBJ2-3 | TRBV4-1 | - | TGCGCCAGCAGCCTAGGGGTCCCACTTAGCACAGATACGCAGTATTTT | CASSLGVPLSTDTQYF
15 | many | TRBJ1-5 | TRBV5-6 | - | TGTGCCAGCAGCTTGACGGGGAAGGGGAATCAGCCCCAGCATTTT | CASSLTGKGNQPQHF
16 | many | TRBJ1-3 | TRBV5-1 | - | TGCGCCAGCAGCTTGGTAGGGTCGGTTTCTGGAAACACCATATATTTT | CASSLVGSVSGNTIYF
14 | few | TRBJ2-2 | TRBV7-2 | - | TGTGCCAGCAGCCCACACCGGAGCACCGGGGAGCTGTTTTTT | CASSPHRSTGELFF
14 | few | TRBJ2-3 | TRBV5-6 | - | TGTGCCAGCAGCTTGCGGACTATCGAGGATACGCAGTATTTT | CASSLRTIEDTQYF
14 | once | TRBJ1-5 | TRBV27 | - | TGTGCCAGCAGTTTAGAGCAGTTCAATCAGCCCCAGCATTTT | CASSLEQFNQPQHF
13 | - | TRBJ1-1 | TRBV12-3/TRBV12-4 | TRBD1 | TGTGCCAGCAGTTTAGCCAGACAGGGGACAGCTTTCTTT | CASSLARQGTAFF
15 | - | TRBJ2-5 | TRBV21-1 | - | TGTGCCAGCAGCAAAAAGAGGCAGGGCCAAGAGACCCAGTACTTC | CASSKKRQGQETQYF
14 | few | TRBJ1-2 | TRBV4-3 | - | TGCGCCAGCAGCCAAGATCAGGGGACCTATGGCTACACCTTC | CASSQDQGTYGYTF
16 | few | TRBJ1-5 | TRBV7-9 | - | TGTGCCAGCAGCTACGGCGCTGGGGGCCCCCCAGAGCCCCAGCATTTT | CASSYGAGGPPEPQHF
13 | - | TRBJ1-5 | TRBV11-2 | TRBD1 | TGTGCCAGCAGTGGACAGGGGGCTCAGCCCCAGCATTTT | CASSGQGAQPQHF
15 | - | TRBJ1-6 | TRBV6-5 | TRBD1 | TGTGCCAGCAGTTACAGAGGGGGCTCTAATTCACCCCTCCACTTT | CASSYRGGSNSPLHF
14 | - | TRBJ2-3 | TRBV20-1 | TRBD2 | TGCAGTGCCAGGATAGCGGGGGTCACAGATACGCAGTATTTT | CSARIAGVTDTQYF
13 | - | TRBJ1-2 | TRBV4-3 | - | TGCGCCAGCAGCCAAGGGGGACGGGACGGCTACACCTTC | CASSQGGRDGYTF
16 | - | TRBJ2-5 | TRBV5-1 | - | TGCGCCAGCAGCTCTCCAGGGTCTATATACCAAGAGACCCAGTACTTC | CASSSPGSIYQETQYF
15 | - | TRBJ2-3 | TRBV20-1 | TRBD1 | TGCAGTGATGCAAAGACAGGGGCTCGCACAGATACGCAGTATTTT | CSDAKTGARTDTQYF
13 | few | TRBJ2-3 | TRBV28 | - | TGTGCCAGCAGCCCAATTCGTGGAGATACGCAGTATTTT | CASSPIRGDTQYF
15 | few | TRBJ2-1 | TRBV5-1 | TRBD2 | TGCGCCAGCAGCACCGGACTAGCGGGGGGTGATGAGCAGTTCTTC | CASSTGLAGGDEQFF
16 | few | TRBJ2-5 | TRBV7-9 | TRBD2 | TGTGCCAGCAGCTTAGACGGACTAGCGGGGCAAGAGACCCAGTACTTC | CASSLDGLAGQETQYF
16 | once | TRBJ2-2 | TRBV9 | - | TGTGCCAGCAGCGTAGAAGGGTTACCGAACACCGGGGAGCTGTTTTTT | CASSVEGLPNTGELFF
14 | - | TRBJ2-7 | TRBV7-9 | - | TGTGCCAGCCTTGATGGCAGGGTCCCCTACGAGCAGTACTTC | CASLDGRVPYEQYF
12 | - | TRBJ2-4 | TRBV5-1 | TRBD1 | TGCGCCAGCAGCGGGGACAGGAACATTCAGTACTTC | CASSGDRNIQYF
14 | - | TRBJ1-1 | TRBV6-5 | - | TGTGCCAGCAGGGGACCCGGGGGGAACACTGAAGCTTTCTTT | CASRGPGGNTEAFF
13 | - | TRBJ1-1 | TRBV2 | - | TGTGCCAGCAGTGAGTCGTGGGGCCTTGAAGCTTTCTTT | CASSESWGLEAFF
15 | once | TRBJ1-1 | TRBV20-1 | - | TGCAGTGCTAGAATGACAACCCGAATGAACACTGAAGCTTTCTTT | CSARMTTRMNTEAFF
12 | - | TRBJ1-1 | TRBV25-1 | - | TGTGCCAGCAGTGAACGCGGCAGTGAAGCTTTCTTT | CASSERGSEAFF
15 | few | TRBJ1-1 | TRBV5-1 | - | TGCGCCAGCAGCTTGGCTCTAGGACCCCAGAATGAAGCTTTCTTT | CASSLALGPQNEAFF
12 | - | TRBJ2-1 | TRBV28 | - | TGTGCCAGCAGTCCCCCCGCGGCTGAGCAGTTCTTC | CASSPPAAEQFF
15 | many | TRBJ1-1 | TRBV20-1 | TRBD1 | TGCAGTGCTAGAGATGGGGAAACAGGGGACACTGAAGCTTTCTTT | CSARDGETGDTEAFF
15 | - | TRBJ1-6 | TRBV3-1 | - | TGTGCCAGCAGCGAGGCCCCGGGGGTGGGATCACCCCTCCACTTT | CASSEAPGVGSPLHF
13 | many | TRBJ2-5 | TRBV7-2 | - | TGTGCCAGCAGCCCGGGGATACGGGAGACCCAGTACTTC | CASSPGIRETQYF